This T cell receptor beta chain was documented in a study of cytomegalovirus exposure and HLA in healthy donors. Primers included in the PCR were 60 Vbeta and 13 Jbeta primers. TCRdb's copy holds only in-frame clones and misses some; the assay was immunoSEQ multiplex PCR. The sample table sets out approximately 110,000 clones. Material: PBMCs. The sequence was collected from a man aged 18-30 years in good health and CMV-seronegative.

The CDR3 reads CASSPRGGGRADTQYF. The CDR3 region has the DNA TGTGCCAGCAGTCCCAGGGGGGGCGGGAGGGCAGATACGCAGTATTTT. The gene calls are TRBV27 and TRBJ2-3, with 9 bases matching TRBD2. With 5 bases clipped from V and 4 bases from J, the junction kept 10 bases outside the gene matches. The germline CDR1 and CDR2 sequences are MNHEY and SMNVEV (reference sequence). The CDR3 contains 16 residues.